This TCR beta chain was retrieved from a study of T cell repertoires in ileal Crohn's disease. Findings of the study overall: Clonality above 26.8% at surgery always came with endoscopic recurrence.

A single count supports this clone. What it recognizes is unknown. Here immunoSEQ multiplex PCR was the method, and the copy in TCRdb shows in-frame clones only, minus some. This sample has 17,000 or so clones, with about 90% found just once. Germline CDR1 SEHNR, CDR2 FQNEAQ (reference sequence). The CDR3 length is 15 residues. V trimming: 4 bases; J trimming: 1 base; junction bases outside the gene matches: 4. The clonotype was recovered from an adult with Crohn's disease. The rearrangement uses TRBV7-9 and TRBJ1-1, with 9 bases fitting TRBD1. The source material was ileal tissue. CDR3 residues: CASSSPGQGNTEAFF. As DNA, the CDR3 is TGTGCCAGCAGCTCACCGGGACAGGGGAACACTGAAGCTTTCTTT. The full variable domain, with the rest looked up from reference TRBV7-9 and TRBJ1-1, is DTGVSQNPRHKITKRGQNVTFRCDPISEHNRLYWYRQTLGQGPEFLTYFQNEAQLEKSRLLSDRFSAERPKGSFSTLEIQRTEQGDSAMYLCASSSPGQGNTEAFFGQGTRLTVV.